This T cell receptor beta chain was recorded in a study of T-cell memory formation after mild COVID-19. Overall study context: In these data, TCR clusters were largely donor specific.

5'RACE with constant-segment primers yielded barcoded, UMI-tagged TCR alpha and TCR beta cDNA libraries. Using its own MiXCR run on the 5' RACE reads, TCRdb lists one record per CDR3 protein. This table has 350,000 to 450,000 distinct CDR3 sequences, approximately 20% appearing once. Trimming stripped 3 bases from V and 0 bases from J, with 9 bases between. Germline CDR1 is LNHDA and CDR2 is SQIVND (reference sequence). The CDR3 is 16 amino acids. Overall study results and limits: Contracting clones, day 15 to 85, had balanced CD4/CD8, and later expanders favored CD4+. Contracting CD4+ clones sat mainly in CM and EM; CD8+ in EMRA.

Concerning this clonotype: Its target is unknown.

The sequencing input was PBMCs or a T cell subset sorted from them (not recorded which). The gene calls are TRBV19 and TRBJ2-6; maybe TRBD2 (5 bases). The sequence came from an adult woman who had mild COVID-19 (a few samples of this study predate the infection). Cell type and time point are not known. The CDR3 region has the DNA TGTGCCAGTAGTATGAGGGCTTACTCTGGGGCCAACGTCCTGACTTTC. It specifies CASSMRAYSGANVLTF.